This T cell receptor (beta chain) is from a study of shared clonotypes between healthy human individuals. Overall study context: Every donor yielded three CD4 naive, three CD4 memory, two CD8 naive and one CD8 memory plate. Study-wide findings and caveats: Naive subsets tended to show greater estimated richness than memory subsets.

Note on this clone: What it binds is not known.

The assay was run at deep level. For sorted subsets, roughly 210 ng DNA per replicate equaled about 27,000 T cell genomes. TCRdb keeps only in-frame clones here, not all; method: immunoSEQ multiplex PCR. The sample lists approximately 2,200,000 clones; 85% to 95% were seen once. CD45RO-negative CD8 cells positively selected for CCR7 made up the naive population, which excluded terminally differentiated effector memory CD45RA+ cells. The CDR3 runs to 14 residues. Trimming took 2 bases from V and 2 from J, leaving 7 bases between them. Per germline, CDR1 SGHAT and CDR2 FQDESV (reference sequence). This receptor was identified in a man aged 18 to 35 in good health. Some clones in this sample may be carry-over from other donors' samples. The chain combines TRBV11-1 with TRBJ2-1; D gene ambiguous. The specimen was naive CD8+ T cells from PBMCs. Here the CDR3 reads CASSLKKAYNEQFF. The CDR3 bases are TGTGCCAGCAGCTTAAAGAAAGCCTACAATGAGCAGTTCTTC.